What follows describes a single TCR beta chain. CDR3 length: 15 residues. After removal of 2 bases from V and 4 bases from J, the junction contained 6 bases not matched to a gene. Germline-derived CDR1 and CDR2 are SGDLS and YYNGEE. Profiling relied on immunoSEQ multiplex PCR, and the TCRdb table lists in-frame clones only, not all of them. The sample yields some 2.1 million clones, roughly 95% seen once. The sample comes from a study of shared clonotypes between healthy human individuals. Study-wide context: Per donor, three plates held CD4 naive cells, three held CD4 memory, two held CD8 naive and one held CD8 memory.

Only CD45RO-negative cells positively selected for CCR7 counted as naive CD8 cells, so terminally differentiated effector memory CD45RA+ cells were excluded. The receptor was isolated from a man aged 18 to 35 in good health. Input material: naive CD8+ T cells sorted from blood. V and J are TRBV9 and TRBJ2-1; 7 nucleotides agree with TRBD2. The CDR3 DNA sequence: TGTGCCAGCAGCGTTTGGGCTAGCGGTTACAATGAGCAGTTCTTC. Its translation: CASSVWASGYNEQFF.